This TCR beta chain was sequenced during a study of OX40 agonist ivuxolimab in advanced cancers. CDR1 is SGHTA, CDR2 FQGNSA, per germline. V lost 4 bases, J lost 9 bases, and 16 bases lay in between. The length of the CDR3 is 15 residues. The data were produced by immunoSEQ multiplex PCR, yet TCRdb's version contains in-frame clones alone and is incomplete. This table has more than 80,000 clones, approximately 87% appearing once. The chain couples TRBV7-2 to TRBJ1-6, with D possibly matching TRBD1 (5 bases). The source was CD4+ or CD8+ T cells sorted from blood, collected in a trial of the OX40 agonist ivuxolimab. This receptor was identified in an adult with an advanced solid tumor such as melanoma, head and neck, liver or kidney cancer. Written as DNA, the CDR3 is TGTGCCAGCAGCTCCTCCGGGACGGGCAGTTCACCCCTCCACTTT. The encoded protein is CASSSSGTGSSPLHF.